This T cell receptor (beta chain) is drawn from a study of cytomegalovirus exposure and HLA in healthy donors. On this clone itself: Its target is not known.

General study findings and limits: Reported performance of the classifier showed diagnosis of cytomegalovirus status with high specificity and sensitivity. What was likely a sequencing artifact was a cluster of highly shared sequence variants.

V lost 6 bases to trimming and J lost 8 bases, with 11 bases between them. The CDR3 has 11 amino acids. Per the germline V gene, CDR1 is MDHEN and CDR2 is SYDVKM. 60 Vbeta and 13 Jbeta primers were used in PCR. The method was immunoSEQ multiplex PCR; TCRdb's version includes in-frame clones alone and lacks a portion of them. The top ten hold less than 2.5% of the sample, which has almost 200,000 clones, roughly 85% seen once. The rearrangement joins TRBV28 to TRBJ2-7, with D possibly TRBD2 on 7 matching bases. Sequencing input: PBMCs. The origin of this receptor is a woman aged 45 to 65 in good health and CMV-seronegative. This chain's CDR3 is CASRLGGQQYF. DNA of the CDR3: TGTGCCAGCAGATTGGGGGGGCAGCAGTACTTC.